This paragraph reports one T cell receptor (beta chain). The antigen is unknown. V shed 5 bases and J 7 bases; nucleotides not matched to a gene: 6. Germline loops: CDR1 MDHEN, CDR2 SYDVKM. This CDR3 is 16 amino acids long. These data originate in a study of cytomegalovirus exposure and HLA in healthy donors. The study, taken as a whole, reports: DRB1 showed the most TCR associations and HLA-C the fewest in a later analysis, as rates varied by HLA locus. Apart from CMV serostatus, no immune exposure information was available.

Vbeta (60) and Jbeta (13) primers were used in the PCR. Generated by immunoSEQ multiplex PCR, the TCRdb table keeps only in-frame clones and is missing some. The data contain some 150,000 clones, roughly 85% of them singletons. This sequence was found in a man aged 40-49 years in good health and CMV-seronegative. The genes are TRBV28 and TRBJ2-1, with 15 bases lining up with TRBD2. Specimen: PBMCs. The CDR3 bases are TGTGCCAGCAGTCCCTGGACTAGCGGGAGGGGTAATGAGCAGTTCTTC. Protein: CASSPWTSGRGNEQFF.